This T cell receptor (beta chain) was sequenced in a study of CD8+ T cells in alopecia areata. The authors extracted RNA and reverse transcribed it into cDNA as the sequencing template. The data were produced by immunoSEQ multiplex PCR, yet TCRdb's version contains in-frame clones alone and is incomplete. The table shows 150,000 to 200,000 clones, with around 64% occurring only once. Treatment reported: oral pan-JAK inhibitor, 5-10 mg twice daily. Peripheral blood and lesional scalp punch biopsies came from alopecia areata patients. Per germline, CDR1 LNHNV and CDR2 YYDKDF (reference sequence). The V gene lost 6 bases and the J gene lost 1 base, with 1 base spanning the gap. This CDR3 contains 12 residues. Notes on the study in general: Scalp clonality, along with expanded CD8+ clones among the top 100, was significantly decreased by tofacitinib. Higher clonality was seen in lesional scalp than in normal scalp, especially in alopecia totalis/universalis.

Concerning this clone: Its antigen is currently unknown.

This chain links TRBV15 with TRBJ2-6; no definite D call. The receptor was derived from a human donor with alopecia areata. This sample comprised CD4+ T cells sorted from blood, obtained around week 47, from a patient treated with tofacitinib. Written as DNA, the CDR3 is TGTGCCACCAGGTCTGGGGCCAACGTCCTGACTTTC. It codes for CATRSGANVLTF.